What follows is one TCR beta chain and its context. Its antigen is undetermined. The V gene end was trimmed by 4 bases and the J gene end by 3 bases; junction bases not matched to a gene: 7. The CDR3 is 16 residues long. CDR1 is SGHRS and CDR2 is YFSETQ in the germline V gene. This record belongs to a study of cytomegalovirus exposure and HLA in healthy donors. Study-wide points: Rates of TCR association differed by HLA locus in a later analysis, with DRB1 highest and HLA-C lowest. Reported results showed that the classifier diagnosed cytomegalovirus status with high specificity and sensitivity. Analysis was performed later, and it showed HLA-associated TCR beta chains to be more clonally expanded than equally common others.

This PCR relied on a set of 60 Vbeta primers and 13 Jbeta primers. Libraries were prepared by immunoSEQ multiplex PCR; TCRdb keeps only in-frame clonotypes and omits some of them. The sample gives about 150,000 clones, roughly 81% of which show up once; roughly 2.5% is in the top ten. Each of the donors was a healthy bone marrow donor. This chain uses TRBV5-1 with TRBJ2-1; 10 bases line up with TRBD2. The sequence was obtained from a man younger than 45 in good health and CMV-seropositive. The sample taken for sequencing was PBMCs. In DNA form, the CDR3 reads TGCGCCAGCAGCGAAGCGGGAGGGGGTGTCTACAATGAGCAGTTCTTC. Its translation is CASSEAGGGVYNEQFF.